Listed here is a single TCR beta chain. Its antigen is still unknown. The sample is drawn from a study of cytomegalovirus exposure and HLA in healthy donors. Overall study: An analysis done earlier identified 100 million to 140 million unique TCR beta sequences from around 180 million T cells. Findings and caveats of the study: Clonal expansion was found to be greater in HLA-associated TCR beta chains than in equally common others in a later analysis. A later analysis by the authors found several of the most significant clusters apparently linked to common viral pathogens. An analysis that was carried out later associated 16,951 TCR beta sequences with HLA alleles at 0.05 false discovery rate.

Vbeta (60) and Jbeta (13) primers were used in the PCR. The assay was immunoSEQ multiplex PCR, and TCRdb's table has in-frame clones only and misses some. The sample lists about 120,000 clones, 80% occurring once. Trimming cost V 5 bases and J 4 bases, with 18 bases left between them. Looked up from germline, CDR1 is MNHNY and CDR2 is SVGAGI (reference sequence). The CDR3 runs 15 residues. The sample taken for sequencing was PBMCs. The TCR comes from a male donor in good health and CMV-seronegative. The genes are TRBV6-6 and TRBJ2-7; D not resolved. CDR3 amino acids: CASSRSRVLSYEQYF. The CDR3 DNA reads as TGTGCCAGCAGTCGAAGTAGAGTGTTGTCTTACGAGCAGTACTTC.